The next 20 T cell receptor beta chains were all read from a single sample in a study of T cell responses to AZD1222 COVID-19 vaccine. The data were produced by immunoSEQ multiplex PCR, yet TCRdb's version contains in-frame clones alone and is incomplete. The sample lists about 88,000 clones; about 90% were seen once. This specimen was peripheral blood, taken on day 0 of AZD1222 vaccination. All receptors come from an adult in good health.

In DNA form, the CDR3 reads TGTGCCAGCAGCTTCAAGGGGGCAATAGAGACCCAGTACTTC. Its translation is CASSFKGAIETQYF. The rearrangement joins TRBV5-4 to TRBJ2-5, with 7 bases fitting TRBD1. The CDR3 has 14 amino acids. Trimming removed 2 bases from V and 4 bases from J; junction bases left unmatched: 5. The V gene's germline CDR1 is SGHNT and CDR2 YYREEE (reference sequence). Full variable domain (rest looked up from reference TRBV5-4 and TRBJ2-5): ETGVTQSPTHLIKTRGQQVTLRCSSQSGHNTVSWYQQALGQGPQFIFQYYREEENGRGNFPPRFSGLQFPNYSSELNVNALELDDSALYLCASSFKGAIETQYFGPGTRLLVL.

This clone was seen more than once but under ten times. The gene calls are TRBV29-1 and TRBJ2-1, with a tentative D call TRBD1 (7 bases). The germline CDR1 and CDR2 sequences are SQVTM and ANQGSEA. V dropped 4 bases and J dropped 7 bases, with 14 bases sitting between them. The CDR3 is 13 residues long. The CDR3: CSVARGTDNEQFF. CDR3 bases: TGCAGCGTTGCCAGGGGGACTGATAATGAGCAGTTCTTC.

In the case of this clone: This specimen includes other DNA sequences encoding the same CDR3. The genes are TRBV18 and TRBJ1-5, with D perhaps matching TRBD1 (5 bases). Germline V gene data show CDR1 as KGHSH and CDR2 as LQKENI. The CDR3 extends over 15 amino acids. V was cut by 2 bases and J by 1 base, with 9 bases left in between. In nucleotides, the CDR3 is TGTGCCAGCTCACCAGGGCAGGGAAGCAATCAGCCCCAGCATTTT. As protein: CASSPGQGSNQPQHF.

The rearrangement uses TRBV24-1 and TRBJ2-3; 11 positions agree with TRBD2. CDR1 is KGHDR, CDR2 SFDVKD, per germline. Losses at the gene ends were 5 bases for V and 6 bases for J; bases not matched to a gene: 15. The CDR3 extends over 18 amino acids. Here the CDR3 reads CATSGLTSGTGSADTQYF. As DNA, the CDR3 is TGTGCCACCAGTGGCCTGACTAGCGGGACGGGTTCGGCGGATACGCAGTATTTT.

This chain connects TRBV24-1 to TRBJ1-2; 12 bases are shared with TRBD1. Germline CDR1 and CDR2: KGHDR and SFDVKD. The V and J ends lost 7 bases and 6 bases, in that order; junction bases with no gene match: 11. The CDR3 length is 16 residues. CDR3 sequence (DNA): TGTGCCACCAGCTCCGGGACAGGGGGCTCCAAGGATGGCTACACCTTC. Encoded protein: CATSSGTGGSKDGYTF.

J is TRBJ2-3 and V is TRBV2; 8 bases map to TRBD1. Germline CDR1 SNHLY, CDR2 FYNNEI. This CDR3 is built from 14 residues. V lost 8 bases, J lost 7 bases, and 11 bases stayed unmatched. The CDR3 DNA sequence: TGTGCCAGCTCTTTGGAACAGGGGGGCAATACGCAGTATTTT. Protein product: CASSLEQGGNTQYF.

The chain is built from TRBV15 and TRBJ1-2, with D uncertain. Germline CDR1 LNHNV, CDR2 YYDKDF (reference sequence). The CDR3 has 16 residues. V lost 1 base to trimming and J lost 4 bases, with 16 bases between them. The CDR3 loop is CATSRVLRSLSYGYTF. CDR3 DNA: TGTGCCACCAGCAGAGTATTGAGGAGCCTGAGCTATGGCTACACCTTC.

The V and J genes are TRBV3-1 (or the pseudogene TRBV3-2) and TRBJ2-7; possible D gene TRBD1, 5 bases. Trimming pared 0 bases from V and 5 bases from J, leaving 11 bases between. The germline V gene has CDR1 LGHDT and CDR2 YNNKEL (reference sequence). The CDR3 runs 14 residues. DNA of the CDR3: TGTGCCAGCAGCCAAGAGCAGGGTTACCACGAGCAGTACTTC. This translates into CASSQEQGYHEQYF.

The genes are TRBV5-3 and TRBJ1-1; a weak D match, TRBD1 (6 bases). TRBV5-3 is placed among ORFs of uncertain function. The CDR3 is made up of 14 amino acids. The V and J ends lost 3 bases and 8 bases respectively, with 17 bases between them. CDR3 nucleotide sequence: TGTGCCAGAAGCTGGGTGCAGGGGAAGTCGGAAGCTTTCTTT. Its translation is CARSWVQGKSEAFF.

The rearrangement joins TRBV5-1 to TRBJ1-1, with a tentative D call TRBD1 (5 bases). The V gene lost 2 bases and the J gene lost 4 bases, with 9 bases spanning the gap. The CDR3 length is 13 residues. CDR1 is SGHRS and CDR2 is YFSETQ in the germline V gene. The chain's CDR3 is CASSLRGFTEAFF. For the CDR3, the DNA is TGCGCCAGCAGCTTACGGGGGTTCACTGAAGCTTTCTTT.

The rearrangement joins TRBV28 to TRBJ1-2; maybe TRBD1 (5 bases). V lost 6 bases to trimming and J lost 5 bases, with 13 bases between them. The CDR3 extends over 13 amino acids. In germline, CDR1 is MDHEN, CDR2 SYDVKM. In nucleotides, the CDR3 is TGTGCCAGCAGACCAAGACAGCTATATGGCTACACCTTC. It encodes CASRPRQLYGYTF.

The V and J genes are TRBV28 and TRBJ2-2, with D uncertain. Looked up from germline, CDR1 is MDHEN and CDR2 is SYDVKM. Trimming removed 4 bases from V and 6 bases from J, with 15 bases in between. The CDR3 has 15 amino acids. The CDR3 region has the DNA TGTGCCAGCAGTTCCCCGGGTTATGGGTCCGGGGAGCTGTTTTTT. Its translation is CASSSPGYGSGELFF.

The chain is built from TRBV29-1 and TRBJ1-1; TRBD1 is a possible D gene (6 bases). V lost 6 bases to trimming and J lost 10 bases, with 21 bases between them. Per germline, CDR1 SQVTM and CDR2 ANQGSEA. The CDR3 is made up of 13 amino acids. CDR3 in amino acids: CSVVPQGQGGAFF. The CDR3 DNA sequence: TGCAGCGTAGTCCCGCAGGGTCAAGGGGGAGCTTTCTTT.

The chain's CDR3 is CASSLSGPGTYEQYF. The DNA for the CDR3 is TGTGCCAGCAGTTTATCTGGGCCGGGGACCTACGAGCAGTACTTC. The rearrangement uses TRBV27 and TRBJ2-7, with TRBD2 as a possible D gene (5 bases). The CDR3 extends over 15 amino acids. Trimming took 0 bases from V and 2 from J, leaving 11 bases between them. Germline lookup yields CDR1 MNHEY and CDR2 SMNVEV (reference sequence).

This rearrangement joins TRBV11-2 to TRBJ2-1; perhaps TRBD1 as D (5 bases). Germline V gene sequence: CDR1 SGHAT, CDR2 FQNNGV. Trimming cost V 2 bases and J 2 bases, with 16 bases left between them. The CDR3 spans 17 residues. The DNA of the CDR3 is TGTGCCAGCAGCTTAAGTCCGACCCCCAGGGCCTACAATGAGCAGTTCTTC. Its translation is CASSLSPTPRAYNEQFF.

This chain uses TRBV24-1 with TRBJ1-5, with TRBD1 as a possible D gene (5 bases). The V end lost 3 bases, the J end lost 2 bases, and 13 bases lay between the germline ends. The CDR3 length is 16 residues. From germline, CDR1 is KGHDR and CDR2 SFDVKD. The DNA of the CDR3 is TGTGCCACCAGTGATGGGGGGAAGGGAGGCAATCAGCCCCAGCATTTT. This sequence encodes CATSDGGKGGNQPQHF.

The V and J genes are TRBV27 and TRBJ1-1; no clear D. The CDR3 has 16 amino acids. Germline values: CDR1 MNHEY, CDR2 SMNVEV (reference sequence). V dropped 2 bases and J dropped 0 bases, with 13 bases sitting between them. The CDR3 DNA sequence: TGTGCCAGCAGTTTAGGGGTCGGATTGATGAACACTGAAGCTTTCTTT. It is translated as CASSLGVGLMNTEAFF.

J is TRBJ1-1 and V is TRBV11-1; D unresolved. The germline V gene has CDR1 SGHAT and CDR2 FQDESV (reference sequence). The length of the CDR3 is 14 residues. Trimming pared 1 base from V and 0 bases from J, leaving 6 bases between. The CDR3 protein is CASSLGTVNTEAFF. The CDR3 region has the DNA TGTGCCAGCAGCTTAGGAACTGTGAACACTGAAGCTTTCTTT. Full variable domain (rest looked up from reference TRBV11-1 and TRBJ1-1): EAEVAQSPRYKITEKSQAVAFWCDPISGHATLYWYRQILGQGPELLVQFQDESVVDDSQLPKDRFSAERLKGVDSTLKIQPAELGDSAMYLCASSLGTVNTEAFFGQGTRLTVV.

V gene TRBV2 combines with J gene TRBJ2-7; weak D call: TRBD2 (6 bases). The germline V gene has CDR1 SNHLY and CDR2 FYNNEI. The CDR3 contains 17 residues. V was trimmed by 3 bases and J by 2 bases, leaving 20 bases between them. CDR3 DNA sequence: TGTGCCAGCAGTGATAGGGGTCCAGGCGGGGACCCCTACGAGCAGTACTTC. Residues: CASSDRGPGGDPYEQYF.

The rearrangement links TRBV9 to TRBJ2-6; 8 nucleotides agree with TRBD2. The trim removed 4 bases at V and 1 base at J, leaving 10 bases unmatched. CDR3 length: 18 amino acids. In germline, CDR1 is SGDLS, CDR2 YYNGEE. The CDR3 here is CASSITGTSGSGANVLTF. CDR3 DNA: TGTGCCAGCAGCATAACCGGGACTAGTGGTTCTGGGGCCAACGTCCTGACTTTC.